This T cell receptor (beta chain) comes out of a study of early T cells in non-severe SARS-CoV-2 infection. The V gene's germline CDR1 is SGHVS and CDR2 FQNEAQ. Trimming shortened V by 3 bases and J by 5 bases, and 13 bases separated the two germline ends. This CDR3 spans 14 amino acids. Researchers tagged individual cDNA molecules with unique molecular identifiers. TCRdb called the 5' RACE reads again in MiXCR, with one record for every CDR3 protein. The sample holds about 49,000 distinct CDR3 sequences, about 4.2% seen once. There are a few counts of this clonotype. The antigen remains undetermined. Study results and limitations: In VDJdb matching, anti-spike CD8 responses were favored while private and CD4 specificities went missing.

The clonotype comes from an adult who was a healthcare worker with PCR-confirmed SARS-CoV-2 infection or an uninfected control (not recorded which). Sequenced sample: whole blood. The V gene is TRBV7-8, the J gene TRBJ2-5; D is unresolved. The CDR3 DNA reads TGTGCCAGCAGCTTCCCGGGCCCTTTGGAGACCCAGTACTTC. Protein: CASSFPGPLETQYF.